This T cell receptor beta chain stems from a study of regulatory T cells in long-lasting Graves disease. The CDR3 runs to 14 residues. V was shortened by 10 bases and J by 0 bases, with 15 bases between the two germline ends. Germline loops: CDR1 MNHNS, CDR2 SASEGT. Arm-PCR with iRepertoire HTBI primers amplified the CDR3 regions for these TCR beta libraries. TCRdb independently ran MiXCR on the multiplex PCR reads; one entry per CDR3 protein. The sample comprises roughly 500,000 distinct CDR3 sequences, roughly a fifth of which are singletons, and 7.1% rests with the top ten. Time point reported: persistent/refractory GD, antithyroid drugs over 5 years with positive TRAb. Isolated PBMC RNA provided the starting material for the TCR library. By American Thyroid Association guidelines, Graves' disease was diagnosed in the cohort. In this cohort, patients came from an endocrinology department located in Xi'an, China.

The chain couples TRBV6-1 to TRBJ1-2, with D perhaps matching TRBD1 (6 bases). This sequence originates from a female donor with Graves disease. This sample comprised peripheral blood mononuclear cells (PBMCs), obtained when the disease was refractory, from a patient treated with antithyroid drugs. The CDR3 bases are TGTGCCACCCTCCGGACAGATGCTAACTATGGCTACACCTTC. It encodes CATLRTDANYGYTF.